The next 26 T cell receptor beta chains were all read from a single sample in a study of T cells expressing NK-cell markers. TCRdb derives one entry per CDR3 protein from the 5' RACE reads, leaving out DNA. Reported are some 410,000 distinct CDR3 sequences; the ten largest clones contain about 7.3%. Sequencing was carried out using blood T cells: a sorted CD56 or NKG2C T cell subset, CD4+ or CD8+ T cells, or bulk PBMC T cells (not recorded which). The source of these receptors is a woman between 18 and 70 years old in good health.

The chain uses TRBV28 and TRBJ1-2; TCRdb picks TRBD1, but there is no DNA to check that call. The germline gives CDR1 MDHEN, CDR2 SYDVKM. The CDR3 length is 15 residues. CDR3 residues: CASSLDGTGRNGYTF.

This CDR3 reads CSASVGSGGELFF. The J gene is TRBJ2-2, the V gene TRBV20-1. In germline, CDR1 is DFQATT, CDR2 SNEGSKA (reference sequence). This CDR3 spans 13 amino acids.

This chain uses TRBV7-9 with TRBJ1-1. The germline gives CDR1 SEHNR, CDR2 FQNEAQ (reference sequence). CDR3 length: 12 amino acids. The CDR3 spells CASSLDVRRTFF. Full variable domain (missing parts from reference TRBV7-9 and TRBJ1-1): DTGVSQNPRHKITKRGQNVTFRCDPISEHNRLYWYRQTLGQGPEFLTYFQNEAQLEKSRLLSDRFSAERPKGSFSTLEIQRTEQGDSAMYLCASSLDVRRTFFGQGTRLTVV.

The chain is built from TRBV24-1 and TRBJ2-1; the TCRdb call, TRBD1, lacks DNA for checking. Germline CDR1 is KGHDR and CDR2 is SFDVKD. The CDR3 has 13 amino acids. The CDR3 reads CATSDPIGDEQFF.

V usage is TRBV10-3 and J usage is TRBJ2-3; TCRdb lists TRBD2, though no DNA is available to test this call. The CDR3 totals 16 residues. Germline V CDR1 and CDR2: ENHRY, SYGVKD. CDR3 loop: CAISELAGETTDTQYF.

CDR3 amino acids: CASSQSFGLRGRAQETQYF. This sequence joins TRBV4-2 and TRBJ2-5; TCRdb returns TRBD1, unconfirmable since there is no DNA. CDR1 is LGHNA and CDR2 is YNFKEQ in the germline V gene. The length of the CDR3 is 19 residues.

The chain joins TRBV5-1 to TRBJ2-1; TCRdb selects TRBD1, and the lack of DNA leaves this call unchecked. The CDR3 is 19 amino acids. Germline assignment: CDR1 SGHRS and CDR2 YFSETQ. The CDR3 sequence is CASSPRDQPLVGKENEQFF.

This chain's CDR3 is CASSPLGGVYEQYF. V gene TRBV28 combines with J gene TRBJ2-7. This CDR3 has 14 residues. CDR1 is MDHEN and CDR2 is SYDVKM in the germline V gene.

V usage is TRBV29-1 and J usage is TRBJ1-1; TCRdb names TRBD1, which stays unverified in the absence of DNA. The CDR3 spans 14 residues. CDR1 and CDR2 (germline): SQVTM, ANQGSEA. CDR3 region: CSGGQGGSNTEAFF.

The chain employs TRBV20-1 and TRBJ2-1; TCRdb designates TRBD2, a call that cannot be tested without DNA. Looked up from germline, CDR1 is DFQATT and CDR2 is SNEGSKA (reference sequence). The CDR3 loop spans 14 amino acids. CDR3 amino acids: CSASRLAGGGEQFF.

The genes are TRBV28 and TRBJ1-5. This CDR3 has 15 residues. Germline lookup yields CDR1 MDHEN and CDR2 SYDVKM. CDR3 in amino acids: CASSFSGKNNQPQHF.

The CDR3: CASGETGGGQPQHF. The chain joins TRBV7-9 to TRBJ1-5; TCRdb lists TRBD1, though no DNA is available to test this call. CDR1 is SEHNR and CDR2 is FQNEAQ in the germline V gene (reference sequence). The CDR3 runs to 14 residues.

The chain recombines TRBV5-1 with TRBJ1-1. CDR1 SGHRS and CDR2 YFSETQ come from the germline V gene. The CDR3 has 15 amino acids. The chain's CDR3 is CASTWGADSFTEAFF.

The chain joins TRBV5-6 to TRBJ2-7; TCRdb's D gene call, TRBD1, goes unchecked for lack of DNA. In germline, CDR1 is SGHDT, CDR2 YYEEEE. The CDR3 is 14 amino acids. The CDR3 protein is CASSLTGGMGEQYF.

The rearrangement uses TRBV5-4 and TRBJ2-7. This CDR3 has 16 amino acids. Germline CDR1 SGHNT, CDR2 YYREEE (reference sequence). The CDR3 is CASSPRGAGDSYEQYF.

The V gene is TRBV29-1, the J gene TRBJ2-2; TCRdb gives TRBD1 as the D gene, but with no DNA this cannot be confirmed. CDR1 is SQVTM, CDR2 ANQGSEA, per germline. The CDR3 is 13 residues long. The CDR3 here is CSVPIQGGGELFF.

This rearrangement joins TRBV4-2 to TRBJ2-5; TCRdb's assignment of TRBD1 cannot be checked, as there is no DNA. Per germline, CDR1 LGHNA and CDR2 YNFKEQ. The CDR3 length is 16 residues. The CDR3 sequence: CASSQVPGQGAETQYF.

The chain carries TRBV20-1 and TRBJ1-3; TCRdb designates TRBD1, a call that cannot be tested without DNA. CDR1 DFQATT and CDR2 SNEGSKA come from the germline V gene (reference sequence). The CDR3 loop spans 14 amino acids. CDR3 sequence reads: CSAKDRETGNTIYF.

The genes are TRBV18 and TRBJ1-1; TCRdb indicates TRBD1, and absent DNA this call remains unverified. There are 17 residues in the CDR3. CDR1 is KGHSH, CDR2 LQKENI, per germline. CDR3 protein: CASSPPLEGTENTEAFF.

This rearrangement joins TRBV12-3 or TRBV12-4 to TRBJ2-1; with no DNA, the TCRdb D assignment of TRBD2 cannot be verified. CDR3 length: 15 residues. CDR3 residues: CASSQTSGRRNEQFF.

This CDR3 is CSPFKPGNQETQYF. The rearrangement joins TRBV20-1 to TRBJ2-5; TCRdb calls TRBD1, which cannot be checked without DNA. From germline, CDR1 is DFQATT and CDR2 SNEGSKA (reference sequence). This CDR3 has 14 residues.

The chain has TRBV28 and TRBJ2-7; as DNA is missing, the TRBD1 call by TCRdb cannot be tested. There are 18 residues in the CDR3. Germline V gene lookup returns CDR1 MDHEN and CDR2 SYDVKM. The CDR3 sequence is CASSFPSIGGATSYEQYF.

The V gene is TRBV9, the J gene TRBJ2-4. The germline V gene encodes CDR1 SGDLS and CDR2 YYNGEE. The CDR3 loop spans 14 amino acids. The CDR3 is CASSVERAKNIQYF.

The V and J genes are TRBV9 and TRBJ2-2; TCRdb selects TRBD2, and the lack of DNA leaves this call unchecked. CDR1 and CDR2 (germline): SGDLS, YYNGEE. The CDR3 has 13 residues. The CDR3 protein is CASSVLSGLELFF.

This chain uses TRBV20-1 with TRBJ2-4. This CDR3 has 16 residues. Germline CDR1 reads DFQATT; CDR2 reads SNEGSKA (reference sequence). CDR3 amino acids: CSARNAAVIAKNIQYF.

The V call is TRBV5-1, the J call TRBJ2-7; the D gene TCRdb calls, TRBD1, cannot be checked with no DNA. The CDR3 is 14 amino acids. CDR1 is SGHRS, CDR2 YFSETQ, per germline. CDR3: CASSLRDRAYEQYF.